This TCR beta chain was documented in a study of cytomegalovirus exposure and HLA in healthy donors. Overall study results and limits: Within an earlier analysis, most TCR beta V segments proved productive either about 90% or about 30% of the time. Near-uniform donor sequencing depth was presumed by presence/absence analyses. For most TCR sequences rarity was the rule, although some public TCRs occurred in many donors.

Regarding this clone: Its antigen remains unidentified.

V trimming: 2 bases; J trimming: 2 bases; junction bases outside the gene matches: 3. The germline gives CDR1 MNHEY, CDR2 SVGAGI. The CDR3 has 15 amino acids. In the PCR, 60 Vbeta and 13 Jbeta primers were used. Repertoires were generated with immunoSEQ multiplex PCR, while TCRdb's copy carries only in-frame clones and drops some. The table records 120,000 to 150,000 clones, 60% to 80% of them present only once. The V and J genes are TRBV6-5 and TRBJ1-5; 7 nucleotides line up with TRBD1. This TCR came from a male donor in good health and CMV-seronegative. Specimen: PBMCs. Written as DNA, the CDR3 is TGTGCCAGCAGTTACGCCGGGACAGGCAATCAGCCCCAGCATTTT. Amino acid sequence: CASSYAGTGNQPQHF.